The rows below give T cell receptor beta chains drawn from one sample of a study of shared clonotypes between healthy human individuals. Assay used: immunoSEQ multiplex PCR; TCRdb lists only in-frame clones, some missing. The sample holds around 510,000 clones; around 96% are singletons and the top ten take about 0.067%. Sample: naive CD4+ T cells sorted from blood. Receptor source: a woman younger than 45 in good health. Both conserved end residues are part of each CDR3. The order of the fields is J gene, CDR3 length, V gene, CDR3 protein.

>TRBJ1-5|15|TRBV5-1
CASSLSGDRNQPQHF
>TRBJ2-7|16|TRBV11-2
CASSFAWDRLHYEQYF
>TRBJ1-5|14|TRBV28
CASSEGQGNQPQHF
>TRBJ2-5|12|TRBV29-1
CSVDGHQETQYF
>TRBJ2-1|14|TRBV18
CASSPPNPQGEQFF
>TRBJ1-6|15|TRBV7-9
CASSKIGSYNSPLHF
>TRBJ2-1|14|TRBV6-5
CASSYAIGEARQFF
>TRBJ2-4|12|TRBV10-3
CAIGTDPDIQYF
>TRBJ2-1|16|TRBV5-1
CASSLYRASSYNEQFF
>TRBJ1-2|12|TRBV28
CASSTGGYGYTF
>TRBJ2-3|15|TRBV4-2
CASRGLAGNSDTQYF
>TRBJ2-3|18|TRBV5-1
CASSTGTSGRANSDTQYF
>TRBJ2-7|15|TRBV7-2
CASSLGGAGAYEQYF
>TRBJ1-2|12|TRBV2
CASSADFSGYTF
>TRBJ2-5|17|TRBV11-2
CASSLGVGRRHAETQYF
>TRBJ2-5|14|TRBV19
CASSMTNSRETQYF
>TRBJ2-7|16|TRBV5-4
CASSLAASGRDYEQYF
>TRBJ2-1|15|TRBV27
CASSLRPSADNEQFF
>TRBJ1-4|16|TRBV28
CASSSIQGWINEKLFF
>TRBJ2-5|15|TRBV7-9
CASSPDRGSWETQYF
>TRBJ2-3|16|TRBV27
CASSLTWTEPTDTQYF
>TRBJ1-1|11|TRBV20-1
CSADRGIGTFF
>TRBJ2-3|14|TRBV28
CASSYTGVPDTQYF
>TRBJ1-1|15|TRBV6-4
CASSASTGGRSEAFF
>TRBJ2-1|18|TRBV28
CASSLRTGLAGDYNEQFF
>TRBJ2-1|14|TRBV27
CASSPAGVRNEQFF
>TRBJ2-2|15|TRBV27
CASSLSTFGTGELFF
>TRBJ1-2|13|TRBV28
CASSLGSNYGYTF
>TRBJ1-3|13|TRBV2
CASILQGFGPIYF
>TRBJ2-1|14|TRBV5-1
CASSLSWQFDEQFF
>TRBJ2-5|17|TRBV10-3
CASKALASGRPGETQYF
>TRBJ2-2|14|TRBV19
CASSIARNTGELFF
>TRBJ1-2|13|TRBV15
CATSRPSVYGYTF